A selection of T cell receptor beta chains follows, all from one sample in a study of CD8+ T cells in alopecia areata. Assay: immunoSEQ multiplex PCR; the TCRdb copy retains only in-frame clones and omits some. Of fewer than 150,000 clones in the sample, roughly four fifths are singletons; the top ten hold 20% to 25%. The sample here was CD8+ T cells sorted from blood, taken at week 4, from a patient treated with tofacitinib. These receptors came from a human donor with alopecia areata. Each CDR3 is given with its conserved first and last residue. A D gene is named only where the DNA matches it firmly. Rows give clone size only sometimes, using once, few, many, or a class for an expanded clone.

V: TRBV19; size: once; J: TRBJ1-6; D: NA; CDR3: CASSMVAVYNSPLHF; DNA: TGTGCCAGTAGTATGGTCGCAGTATATAATTCACCCCTCCACTTT
V: TRBV29-1; size: NA; J: TRBJ2-7; D: TRBD1; CDR3: CSVETRTGATYEQYF; DNA: TGCAGCGTTGAAACGCGGACAGGGGCCACCTACGAGCAGTACTTC
V: TRBV27; size: NA; J: TRBJ1-1; D: NA; CDR3: CASSLGDGNTEAFF; DNA: TGTGCCAGCAGTTTAGGGGACGGGAACACTGAAGCTTTCTTT
V: TRBV7-6; size: NA; J: TRBJ2-7; D: TRBD1; CDR3: CASSSGTVTQYF; DNA: TGTGCCAGCAGCTCCGGGACAGTGACTCAGTACTTC
V: TRBV5-5; size: NA; J: TRBJ2-1; D: TRBD2; CDR3: CAAGGLSSYNEQFF; DNA: TGTGCCGCGGGGGGCCTCAGCTCCTACAATGAGCAGTTCTTC
V: TRBV19; size: NA; J: TRBJ2-1; D: NA; CDR3: CASRSVEGFDEQFF; DNA: TGTGCCAGTAGGTCCGTGGAGGGGTTCGATGAGCAGTTCTTC
V: TRBV4-3; size: NA; J: TRBJ2-4; D: NA; CDR3: CASSQDQGGAKNIQYF; DNA: TGCGCCAGCAGCCAAGATCAGGGGGGAGCCAAAAACATTCAGTACTTC
V: TRBV19; size: NA; J: TRBJ1-5; D: NA; CDR3: CASSIEGAGGNQPQHF; DNA: TGTGCCAGTAGTATAGAGGGGGCAGGGGGCAATCAGCCCCAGCATTTT
V: TRBV6-6; size: few; J: TRBJ2-1; D: NA; CDR3: CASSRVDSNEQFF; DNA: TGTGCCAGCAGCCGGGTAGACAGCAATGAGCAGTTCTTC
V: TRBV7-2; size: NA; J: TRBJ2-2; D: NA; CDR3: CASSLAGPDGELFF; DNA: TGTGCCAGCAGCTTAGCGGGGCCGGACGGGGAGCTGTTTTTT
V: TRBV5-1; size: NA; J: TRBJ2-3; D: TRBD1; CDR3: CASSLPGTGVPDTQYF; DNA: TGCGCCAGCAGCTTGCCCGGGACAGGGGTGCCAGATACGCAGTATTTT
V: TRBV5-6; size: NA; J: TRBJ1-1; D: TRBD1; CDR3: CASSLMTGVLTEAFF; DNA: TGTGCCAGCAGCTTGATGACAGGGGTGCTTACTGAAGCTTTCTTT
V: TRBV29-1; size: NA; J: TRBJ2-7; D: NA; CDR3: CSVGTGGDYEQYF; DNA: TGCAGCGTTGGTACGGGGGGCGACTACGAGCAGTACTTC
V: TRBV7-9; size: NA; J: TRBJ1-2; D: NA; CDR3: CASSLLPNGYTF; DNA: TGTGCCAGCAGCTTACTTCCAAATGGCTACACCTTC
V: TRBV4-1; size: NA; J: TRBJ2-2; D: NA; CDR3: CASSQLGTENTGELFF; DNA: TGCGCCAGCAGCCAACTCGGCACAGAGAACACCGGGGAGCTGTTTTTT
V: TRBV4-2; size: NA; J: TRBJ2-1; D: NA; CDR3: CASGYTVGNEQFF; DNA: TGTGCCAGCGGGTACACGGTCGGGAATGAGCAGTTCTTC
V: TRBV10-2; size: NA; J: TRBJ2-5; D: TRBD1; CDR3: CASSELPGQGQETQYF; DNA: TGCGCCAGCAGTGAGTTGCCGGGACAGGGGCAAGAGACCCAGTACTTC
V: TRBV5-1; size: once; J: TRBJ2-3; D: NA; CDR3: CASRFAVGGTDTQYF; DNA: TGCGCCAGCAGGTTTGCGGTCGGGGGCACAGATACGCAGTATTTT
V: TRBV4-1; size: NA; J: TRBJ2-1; D: TRBD2; CDR3: CASSLRVAGGQNEQFF; DNA: TGCGCCAGCAGCCTGAGGGTCGCGGGGGGGCAGAATGAGCAGTTCTTC
V: TRBV9; size: NA; J: TRBJ2-3; D: TRBD1; CDR3: CASSVEGAADTQYF; DNA: TGTGCCAGCAGCGTAGAGGGGGCGGCAGATACGCAGTATTTT
V: TRBV7-8; size: NA; J: TRBJ2-2; D: TRBD2; CDR3: CASSLPTSGGNTGELFF; DNA: TGTGCCAGCAGCTTGCCTACTAGCGGGGGGAACACCGGGGAGCTGTTTTTT
V: TRBV5-4; size: NA; J: TRBJ2-3; D: NA; CDR3: CASSYLGGDSTDTQYF; DNA: TGTGCCAGCAGCTATTTGGGCGGAGATAGCACAGATACGCAGTATTTT
V: TRBV29-1; size: NA; J: TRBJ2-7; D: NA; CDR3: CSVVGGASGEQYF; DNA: TGCAGCGTTGTAGGGGGGGCCAGCGGAGAGCAGTACTTC
V: TRBV7-8; size: NA; J: TRBJ2-7; D: TRBD1; CDR3: CASSEQGAPAGEQYF; DNA: TGTGCCAGCAGCGAACAGGGGGCGCCGGCGGGCGAGCAGTACTTC